A single sample gave rise to the 17 T cell receptor beta chains below, sequenced in a study of relationships among human T cell subsets. From mRNA, alpha and beta CDR3 regions were amplified using semiquantitative ARM-PCR. Exponential amplification used communal superprimers after tagged nested gene-specific primers in ARM-PCR. TCRdb reprocessed the multiplex PCR reads via MiXCR and lists one record per CDR3 protein. This table holds about 8,900 distinct CDR3 sequences, about 54% found once. From the CD45RA-negative fraction, anti-CD45RO beads picked out CD45RA-RO+ memory T cells. The material sequenced was memory T cells sorted from blood. Receptors were obtained from a man aged 40-49 years in good health.

This clonotype turned up a few times. The chain has TRBV20-1 and TRBJ2-2; TRBD1 matches 9 bases. J gave up 7 bases and V 6 bases, and 9 bases lay outside the gene matches. The germline V gene encodes CDR1 DFQATT and CDR2 SNEGSKA (reference sequence). The CDR3 covers 14 residues. The CDR3 DNA reads TGCAGTGCCCGGGACAGGGAGAAAGGCGGGGAGCTGTTTTTT. This sequence encodes CSARDREKGGELFF.

V usage is TRBV6-6 and J usage is TRBJ1-2; D is unresolved. Germline assignment: CDR1 MNHNY and CDR2 SVGAGI (reference sequence). The CDR3 runs 11 residues. With 4 bases removed from V and 5 bases from J, the gap between germline ends came to 5 bases. CDR3 sequence reads: CASSFEYGYTF. The CDR3 DNA follows: TGTGCCAGCAGTTTCGAGTATGGCTACACCTTC.

This clonotype has only a few counts. V is TRBV10-3 and J is TRBJ2-1; a possible D gene is TRBD1 (5 bases). CDR3 size: 15 residues. V lost 5 bases, J lost 8 bases, and 19 bases lay in between. The germline V gene has CDR1 ENHRY and CDR2 SYGVKD. The CDR3 DNA is TGTGCCATCAGTTCCAAGGGGCAGACCAGCGATGAGCAGTTCTTC. Its translation: CAISSKGQTSDEQFF.

This clonotype is classed as large (0.1 to 1%). This chain connects TRBV28 to TRBJ1-1; tentatively, D is TRBD1 (5 bases). Germline lookup yields CDR1 MDHEN and CDR2 SYDVKM. The V gene lost 5 bases and the J gene lost 0 bases, with 10 bases spanning the gap. The CDR3 covers 14 residues. The CDR3 nucleotides are TGTGCCAGCAGTATAGGGACTCTGAACACTGAAGCTTTCTTT. Its protein is CASSIGTLNTEAFF.

This rearrangement joins TRBV12-3 or TRBV12-4 to TRBJ2-7; a weak D match, TRBD1 (6 bases). The CDR3 sequence is 14 residues long. V was cut by 6 bases and J by 6 bases, with 18 bases left in between. The CDR3 protein is CASRGQGSPSEQYF. As DNA, the CDR3 is TGTGCCAGCAGAGGTCAGGGGTCCCCAAGCGAGCAGTACTTC.

The chain is built from TRBV19 and TRBJ2-3, with TRBD1 matching 8 bases. CDR3 length: 14 residues. Germline values: CDR1 LNHDA, CDR2 SQIVND (reference sequence). V shed 3 bases, J shed 1 base, and the junction held 0 bases outside the gene matches. CDR3 loop: CASSMGQGTDTQYF. As DNA, the CDR3 is TGTGCCAGTAGTATGGGACAGGGCACAGATACGCAGTATTTT.

This clonotype has just a few counts. The chain couples TRBV12-3 or TRBV12-4 to TRBJ1-2; D unresolved. The CDR3 runs 15 residues. The V end was cut by 3 bases, the J end by 0 bases, with 11 bases between. The CDR3 protein is CASSFYLPANYGYTF. The CDR3 region has the DNA TGTGCCAGCAGTTTCTACCTCCCCGCTAACTATGGCTACACCTTC.

The chain is built from TRBV4-1 and TRBJ1-2; D is uncertain. Germline CDR1 and CDR2: MGHRA and YSYEKL. CDR3 length: 14 residues. V shed 0 bases and J shed 8 bases, with 13 bases lying between them. DNA for the CDR3: TGCGCCAGCAGCCAAGATGGACGGGAGAGAGGCTACACCTTC. This codes for CASSQDGRERGYTF.

The chain carries TRBV5-1 and TRBJ1-1, with D perhaps matching TRBD1 (5 bases). Germline CDR1 SGHRS, CDR2 YFSETQ. This CDR3 region has 16 residues. Deletions cut 0 bases from V and 2 bases from J, with 14 bases between. The CDR3: CASSLGWGNSNTEAFF. DNA for the CDR3: TGCGCCAGCAGCTTGGGCTGGGGGAACTCAAACACTGAAGCTTTCTTT.

The chain uses TRBV28 and TRBJ2-7, with D possibly being TRBD2 (6 bases). With 8 bases removed from V and 6 bases from J, the gap between germline ends came to 20 bases. Germline V lookup: CDR1 MDHEN, CDR2 SYDVKM. This CDR3 comprises 14 residues. The CDR3 sequence is CASLYGTSGSEQYF. In DNA, the CDR3 is TGTGCCAGCCTTTATGGGACCAGCGGGTCCGAGCAGTACTTC. The variable domain in full, with the rest retrieved from reference TRBV28 and TRBJ2-7, is DVKVTQSSRYLVKRTGEKVFLECVQDMDHENMFWYRQDPGLGLRLIYFSYDVKMKEKGDIPEGYSVSREKKERFSLILESASTNQTSMYLCASLYGTSGSEQYFGPGTRLTVT.

This sequence joins TRBV12-3 or TRBV12-4 and TRBJ2-4; 12 nucleotides align to TRBD2. The CDR3 is 19 amino acids. V trimming: 1 base; J trimming: 2 bases; junction bases outside the gene matches: 9. The CDR3 spells CASSLGLAGGGTPKNIQYF. The CDR3 bases are TGTGCCAGCAGTTTAGGGCTAGCGGGAGGGGGAACTCCCAAAAACATTCAGTACTTC.

This sequence joins TRBV12-3 or TRBV12-4 and TRBJ2-3; TRBD2 matches 7 bases. V shed 7 bases, J shed 9 bases, and the junction held 10 bases outside the gene matches. The CDR3 is made up of 13 amino acids. CDR3 DNA: TGTGCCAGCACTCCCTGGGGGGGTCCGACGCAGTATTTT. This encodes CASTPWGGPTQYF.

This rearrangement joins TRBV20-1 to TRBJ2-6; unclear D gene. The CDR3 runs 15 residues. CDR1 and CDR2 (germline): DFQATT, SNEGSKA (reference sequence). Trimming cost V 5 bases and J 1 base, with 12 bases left between them. CDR3 sequence: CSAPQTHSGANVLTF. In DNA form, the CDR3 reads TGCAGTGCTCCCCAGACGCATTCTGGGGCCAACGTCCTGACTTTC.

This clonotype has a handful of counts. This chain uses TRBV10-3 with TRBJ2-4; 11 bases are a match to TRBD2. This CDR3 contains 14 residues. Unmatched junction bases numbered 9, after V lost 8 bases and J lost 9 bases. Germline CDR1 reads ENHRY; CDR2 reads SYGVKD. CDR3 in DNA: TGTGCCATCTCTGGTAGCGGGGGGGAGAGCATTCAGTACTTC. It translates to CAISGSGGESIQYF.

This clonotype was seen only a few times. The chain has TRBV11-2 and TRBJ2-1; 9 nucleotides match TRBD2. The junction had 3 bases not matched to a gene; V was cut back by 4 bases and J by 5 bases. Germline V CDR1 and CDR2: SGHAT, FQNNGV. The CDR3 runs to 14 residues. CDR3 in DNA: TGTGCCAGCAGCTCCTCTAGCGGGGACAATGAGCAGTTCTTC. Translation gives CASSSSSGDNEQFF.

CDR3 sequence reads: CASSQSTGGSTDTQYF. The CDR3 DNA sequence: TGCGCCAGCAGCCAAAGTACGGGAGGTTCCACAGATACGCAGTATTTT. The chain carries TRBV4-1 and TRBJ2-3; 7 nucleotides align to TRBD2. Unmatched junction bases numbered 7, after V lost 2 bases and J lost 2 bases. The CDR3 sequence is 16 residues long. Looked up from germline, CDR1 is MGHRA and CDR2 is YSYEKL.

In this sample, this clonotype turned up a few times. The genes are TRBV28 and TRBJ2-7, with D uncertain. The CDR3 consists of 12 residues. Trimming left V 4 bases short and J 2 bases short, with 6 bases between. Germline lookup yields CDR1 MDHEN and CDR2 SYDVKM. The CDR3 region is CASSSRTYEQYF. In DNA form, the CDR3 reads TGTGCCAGCAGTTCCCGGACCTACGAGCAGTACTTC.